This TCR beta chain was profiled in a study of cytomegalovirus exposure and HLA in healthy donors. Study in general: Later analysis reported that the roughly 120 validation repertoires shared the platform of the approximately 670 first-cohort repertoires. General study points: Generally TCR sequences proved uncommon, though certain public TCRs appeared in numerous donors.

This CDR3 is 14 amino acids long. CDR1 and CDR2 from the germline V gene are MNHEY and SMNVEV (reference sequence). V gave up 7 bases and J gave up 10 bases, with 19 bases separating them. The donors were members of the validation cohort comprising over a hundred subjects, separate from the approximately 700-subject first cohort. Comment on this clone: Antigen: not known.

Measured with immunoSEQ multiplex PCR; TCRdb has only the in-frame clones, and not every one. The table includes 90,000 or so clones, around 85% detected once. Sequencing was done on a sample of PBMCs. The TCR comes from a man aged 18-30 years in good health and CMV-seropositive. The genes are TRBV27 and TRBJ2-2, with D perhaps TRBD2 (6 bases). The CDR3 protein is CASMGPMEGVELFF. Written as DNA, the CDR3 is TGTGCCAGCATGGGACCAATGGAGGGTGTGGAGCTGTTTTTT.